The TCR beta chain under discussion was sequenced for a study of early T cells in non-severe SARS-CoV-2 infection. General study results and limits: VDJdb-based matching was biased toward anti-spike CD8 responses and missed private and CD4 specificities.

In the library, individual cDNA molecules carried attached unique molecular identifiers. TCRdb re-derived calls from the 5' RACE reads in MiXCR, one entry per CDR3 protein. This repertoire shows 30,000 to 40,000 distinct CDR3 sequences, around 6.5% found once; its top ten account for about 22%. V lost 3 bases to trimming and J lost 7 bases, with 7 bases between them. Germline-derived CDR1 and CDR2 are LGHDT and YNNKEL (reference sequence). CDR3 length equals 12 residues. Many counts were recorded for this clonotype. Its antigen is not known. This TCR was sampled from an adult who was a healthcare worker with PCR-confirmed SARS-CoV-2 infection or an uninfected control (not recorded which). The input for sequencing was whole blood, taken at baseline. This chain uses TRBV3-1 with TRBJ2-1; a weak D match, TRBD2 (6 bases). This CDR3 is CASSQAGNEQFF. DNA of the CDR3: TGTGCCAGCAGCCAGGCGGGGAATGAGCAGTTCTTC.